This TCR beta chain derives from a study of CD4 T cells in relation to SARS-CoV-2 and coronaviruses. Comments on this clone: The antigen is not known.

Before the COVID-19 pandemic, during about 2011-2019, CD4+ T cells were taken from unexposed donors. After less than 11 days of culture, CD4+ T cells were isolated. Assay: immunoSEQ multiplex PCR; the TCRdb copy retains only in-frame clones and omits some. The table records 18,000 or so clones, roughly four fifths of them present only once. Study-level findings and limits: Each donor contributed either pre-pandemic or post-infection samples, not both.

From germline, CDR1 is LNHDA and CDR2 SQIVND (reference sequence). Trimming removed 5 bases from V and 3 bases from J; junction bases left unmatched: 14. There are 17 residues in the CDR3. The rearrangement joins TRBV19 to TRBJ2-3; 7 nucleotides line up with TRBD2. The TCR was taken from a human donor in good health. The specimen sequenced was CD4+ T cells from PBMCs, cultured in vitro. CDR3: CASSAPNHGGGTDTQYF. CDR3 in DNA: TGTGCCAGTAGTGCGCCTAACCACGGGGGAGGGACAGATACGCAGTATTTT.